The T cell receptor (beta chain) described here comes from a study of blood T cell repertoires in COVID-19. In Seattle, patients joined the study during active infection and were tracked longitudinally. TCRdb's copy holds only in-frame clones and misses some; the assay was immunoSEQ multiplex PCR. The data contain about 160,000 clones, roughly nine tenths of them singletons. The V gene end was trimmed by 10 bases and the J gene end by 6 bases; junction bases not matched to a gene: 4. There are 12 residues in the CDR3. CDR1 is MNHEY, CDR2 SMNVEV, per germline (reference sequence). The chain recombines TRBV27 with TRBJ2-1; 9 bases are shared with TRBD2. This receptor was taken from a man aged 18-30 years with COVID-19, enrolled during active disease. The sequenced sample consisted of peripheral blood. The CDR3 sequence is CATRTSVNEQFF. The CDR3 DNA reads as TGTGCCACGCGGACTAGCGTCAATGAGCAGTTCTTC.